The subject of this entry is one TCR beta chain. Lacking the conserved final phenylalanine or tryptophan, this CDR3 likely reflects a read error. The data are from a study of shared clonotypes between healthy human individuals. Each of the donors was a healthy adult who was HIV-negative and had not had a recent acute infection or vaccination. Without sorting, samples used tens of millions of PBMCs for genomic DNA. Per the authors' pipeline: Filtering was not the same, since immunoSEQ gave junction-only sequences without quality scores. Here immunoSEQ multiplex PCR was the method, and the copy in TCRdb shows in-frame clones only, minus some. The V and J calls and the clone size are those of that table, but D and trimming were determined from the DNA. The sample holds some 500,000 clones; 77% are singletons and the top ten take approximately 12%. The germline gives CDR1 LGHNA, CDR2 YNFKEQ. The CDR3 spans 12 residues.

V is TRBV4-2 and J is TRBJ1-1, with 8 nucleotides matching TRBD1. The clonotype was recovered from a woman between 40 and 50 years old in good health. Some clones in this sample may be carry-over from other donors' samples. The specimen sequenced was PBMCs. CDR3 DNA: TGTGCCAGCGGCCAACGACAGGGGCAAGCTTTCCTT. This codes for CASGQRQGQAFL.